The rows below give T cell receptor beta chains drawn from one sample of a study of shared clonotypes between healthy human individuals. TCRdb's table, derived via immunoSEQ multiplex PCR, lists solely in-frame clones and lacks some. The sample has around 940,000 clones, approximately 80% seen once. Sequencing was carried out using memory CD4+ T cells sorted from blood. Every receptor here comes from a man younger than 35 in good health. The CDR3 runs from the conserved cysteine through the conserved F or W. A D gene is named only where the DNA matches it firmly. The listing skips clone size in some rows; elsewhere it reads once, few, many or a size class.

>TRBJ1-1|NA|NA|TRBV6-1
TGTGCCAGCACCCCCCTCACTGAAGCTTTCTTT
CASTPLTEAFF
>TRBJ2-2|NA|NA|TRBV6-1
TGTGCCAGCCGCACGGAGTTGCCCGGGGAGCTGTTTTTT
CASRTELPGELFF
>TRBJ2-1|NA|NA|TRBV4-2
TGTGCCAGCAGCCAAGAAATTTGGGTTAGCGGCGGGCCGAGCTCCTACAATGAGCAGTTCTTC
CASSQEIWVSGGPSSYNEQFF
>TRBJ1-6|NA|TRBD1|TRBV18
TGTGCCAGCTCGCTAACAGGGGAAAGCTCCTATAATTCACCCCTCCACTTT
CASSLTGESSYNSPLHF
>TRBJ1-4|NA|NA|TRBV5-6
TGTGCCAGCAGCTCCGCAGGGCCAACTAATGAAAAACTGTTTTTT
CASSSAGPTNEKLFF
>TRBJ2-7|NA|NA|TRBV28
TGTGCCAGCAGTTTAGGGGGCGCAACTAATATCTACGAGCAGTACTTC
CASSLGGATNIYEQYF
>TRBJ1-2|NA|NA|TRBV7-9
TGTGCCAGCAGCTTAGCAGAGCCCGGCTACACCTTC
CASSLAEPGYTF
>TRBJ1-3|NA|NA|TRBV5-6
TGTGCCAGCAGCGAGACGGCCAGCTCTGGAAACACCATATATTTT
CASSETASSGNTIYF
>TRBJ2-1|NA|TRBD1|TRBV5-5
TGTGCCAGCAGCTCGACAGGGCCCAGGTACAATGAGCAGTTCTTC
CASSSTGPRYNEQFF
>TRBJ1-3|NA|NA|TRBV19
TGTGCCAGTAGTATAGATGGGGCAAGAAACACCATATATTTT
CASSIDGARNTIYF
>TRBJ2-2|NA|NA|TRBV9
TGTGCCAGCAGCTCGTACCGGGACACATACACCGGGGAGCTGTTTTTT
CASSSYRDTYTGELFF
>TRBJ2-1|NA|NA|TRBV4-3
TGCGCCAGCAGCCAAGATTTAACGGGAGACTACAATGAGCAGTTCTTC
CASSQDLTGDYNEQFF
>TRBJ2-5|NA|NA|TRBV5-1
TGCGCCAGCAGCTGGGACAAGCGGGAAGAGACCCAGTACTTC
CASSWDKREETQYF
>TRBJ2-5|NA|NA|TRBV6-5
TGTGCCAGCAGTTACTCGTGGCAGGGAGTGGGAGAGACCCAGTACTTC
CASSYSWQGVGETQYF
>TRBJ2-3|once|NA|TRBV11-3
TGTGCCAGCAGCTTAGGCCGAAAAGGGGCAGATACGCAGTATTTT
CASSLGRKGADTQYF
>TRBJ2-7|NA|TRBD1|TRBV10-3
TGTGCCATCAGTGGGACAGGGGGCCTTGGCGAGCAGTACTTC
CAISGTGGLGEQYF
>TRBJ2-7|NA|TRBD2|TRBV5-1
TGCGCCAGCAGCGCGATAGCGGGGGCCAACTACGAGCAGTACTTC
CASSAIAGANYEQYF
>TRBJ1-1|NA|NA|TRBV28
TGTGCCAGCAGTGGCTCGAACACTGAAGCTTTCTTT
CASSGSNTEAFF
>TRBJ2-3|NA|NA|TRBV12-5
TGTGCTAGTGGAGCCCGGGACAAGGGGGACTGTACGCAGTATTTT
CASGARDKGDCTQYF
>TRBJ1-5|few|TRBD1|TRBV27
TGTGCCAGCAGCCCAACCCGGGACAGGGGTTATAGCAATCAGCCCCAGCATTTT
CASSPTRDRGYSNQPQHF
>TRBJ2-3|few|NA|TRBV10-3
TGTGCCATCAATACGGGACTTGAGGGAGATACGCAGTATTTT
CAINTGLEGDTQYF
>TRBJ1-1|few|NA|TRBV27
TGTGCCAGCAGTTTATACTGGGTAGCGGGGTTGAACACTGAAGCTTTCTTT
CASSLYWVAGLNTEAFF
>TRBJ1-2|NA|TRBD1|TRBV6-6
TGTGCCAGCAGTGCACGGACAGGGGAACACTATGGCTACACCTTC
CASSARTGEHYGYTF
>TRBJ1-4|NA|NA|TRBV15
TGTGCCACCAGCAGAGATAGGAGGGGCCAAGAAAAACTGTTTTTT
CATSRDRRGQEKLFF
>TRBJ1-2|NA|NA|TRBV7-9
TGTGCCAGCGACGGAGGGGTAACCTATGGCTACACCTTC
CASDGGVTYGYTF
>TRBJ2-5|NA|NA|TRBV6-1
TGTGCCAGCAGTGAAGATCCGGGGCGGGAGACCCAGTACTTC
CASSEDPGRETQYF
>TRBJ2-7|NA|TRBD1|TRBV19
TGTGCCAGTAGTATCGCTGGACAGGGGACATCCGAGCAGTACTTC
CASSIAGQGTSEQYF
>TRBJ2-2|NA|TRBD2|TRBV19
TGTGCCAGTAGTATTGGACTAGCGGGAACCGGGGAGCTGTTTTTT
CASSIGLAGTGELFF
>TRBJ1-4|few|NA|TRBV5-1
TGCGCCAGCAGCGAGGACGGTCGAAATGAAAAACTGTTTTTT
CASSEDGRNEKLFF
>TRBJ1-5|NA|NA|TRBV5-6
TGTGCCAGCAGCTTGGGAAGTCTGCGCAATCAGCCCCAGCATTTT
CASSLGSLRNQPQHF
>TRBJ2-7|NA|NA|TRBV28
TGTGCCAGCAGTAGGGGGGACCGAGCCGGGGAGCAGTACTTC
CASSRGDRAGEQYF
>TRBJ1-5|NA|NA|TRBV7-9
TGTGCCAGCAGCTCGGACAGAAGCAATCAGCCCCAGCATTTT
CASSSDRSNQPQHF
>TRBJ2-5|once|NA|TRBV30
TGTGCCTGGAGTGGGGGCAAGTACCCCGAGACCCAGTACTTC
CAWSGGKYPETQYF
>TRBJ2-1|NA|TRBD2|TRBV5-1
TGCGCCAGCAGAGCCCTGACTAGCGGGAGTATAAATGAGCAGTTCTTC
CASRALTSGSINEQFF
>TRBJ1-4|once|TRBD1|TRBV9
TGTGCCAGCAGCCCCGGGGGGACAGCAACTAATGAAAAACTGTTTTTT
CASSPGGTATNEKLFF
>TRBJ2-7|NA|NA|TRBV7-8
TGTGCCAGCGCCTCCAATTCGGCGGGGGCGCTTGGTATCCACGAGCAGTACTTC
CASASNSAGALGIHEQYF
>TRBJ2-1|once|TRBD1|TRBV11-2
TGTGCCAGCAGCTCGACAGGGGGCCAATTAAATGAGCAGTTCTTC
CASSSTGGQLNEQFF
>TRBJ2-3|NA|NA|TRBV7-8
TGTGCCAGCAGCTTAGTGACCGGGCTGGGCACAGATACGCAGTATTTT
CASSLVTGLGTDTQYF
>TRBJ2-2|NA|NA|TRBV5-4
TGTGCCAGCAGGCGGGACTCCGGGGAGCTGTTTTTT
CASRRDSGELFF
>TRBJ2-1|NA|NA|TRBV7-2
TGTGCCAGCAGCCACGGACAGAACAATGAGCAGTTCTTC
CASSHGQNNEQFF
>TRBJ2-1|once|TRBD1|TRBV19
TGTGCCAGTACCTGGGGACGGACAGGGTTGGGTGAGCAGTTCTTC
CASTWGRTGLGEQFF
>TRBJ1-6|few|TRBD1|TRBV6-5
TGTGCCAGCAGTTTTGGACAGGGCCGTAATTCACCCCTCCACTTT
CASSFGQGRNSPLHF
>TRBJ2-3|NA|NA|TRBV30
TGTGCCTGGAGCCAGGGTGCGGATACGCAGTATTTT
CAWSQGADTQYF
>TRBJ2-7|NA|NA|TRBV28
TGTGCCAGCCGAACCTTCCCCTACGAGCAGTACTTC
CASRTFPYEQYF
>TRBJ2-7|NA|TRBD1|TRBV28
TGTGCCACCTGGACAGGGGGCTTCTACGAGCAGTACTTC
CATWTGGFYEQYF
>TRBJ2-5|NA|NA|TRBV4-3
TGCGCCAGCAGCCAGGGTAGTAGCGGAGGGGGCCTTGATGGGACCCAGTACTTC
CASSQGSSGGGLDGTQYF
>TRBJ1-2|NA|TRBD1|TRBV11-2
TGTGCCAGCAGCTTACCGCCCCGGACAGGGGTTCGATATGGCTACACCTTC
CASSLPPRTGVRYGYTF
>TRBJ2-3|NA|NA|TRBV7-9
TGTGCCAGCAGCTCCTTTCGGACTGGAACAGATACGCAGTATTTT
CASSSFRTGTDTQYF